This T cell receptor (beta chain) emerged from a study of early T cells in non-severe SARS-CoV-2 infection. About the study: Sequencing targeted bulk RNA from unsorted whole blood, leaving chains unpaired. Study observations and caveats: VDJdb matching favored anti-spike CD8 responses, missing private and CD4 specificities.

CDR3 length: 13 residues. Germline CDR1 and CDR2: SEHNR and FQNEAQ (reference sequence). V gave up 4 bases and J gave up 3 bases, with 9 bases separating them. The TCR library protocol attached unique molecular identifiers to the individual cDNA molecules. One entry per CDR3 protein, called by TCRdb with MiXCR from the 5' RACE reads. The table has around 94,000 distinct CDR3 sequences, around 13% seen once. Note on this clonotype: Its matching antigen is unknown.

The sequence came from an adult who was a healthcare worker with PCR-confirmed SARS-CoV-2 infection or an uninfected control (not recorded which). The specimen sequenced was whole blood. The chain combines TRBV7-9 with TRBJ2-5; maybe TRBD1 (6 bases). The CDR3 DNA sequence: TGTGCCAGCAGCTCCAGGGGAAAAGAGACCCAGTACTTC. It translates to CASSSRGKETQYF.